The sequence of this TCR beta chain was determined in a study of OX40 agonist ivuxolimab in advanced cancers. Points on this clone: The target antigen is unknown.

Points from the study as a whole: Clonal expansion among partial responders at 0.1-3.0 mg/kg ranked near the lowest.

V lost 5 bases and J 0 bases, leaving 23 bases between the germline ends. In germline, CDR1 is LNHNV, CDR2 YYDKDF (reference sequence). CDR3 length: 20 residues. The data were produced by immunoSEQ multiplex PCR, yet TCRdb's version contains in-frame clones alone and is incomplete. Of under 25,000 clones in the sample, around four fifths were seen once. J is TRBJ2-6 and V is TRBV15, with D possibly being TRBD1 (5 bases). Sequenced here: CD4+ or CD8+ T cells sorted from blood, sampled in a trial of the OX40 agonist ivuxolimab. The receptor was derived from an adult with an advanced solid tumor such as melanoma, head and neck, liver or kidney cancer. This CDR3 reads CATSSADMGPELSGANVLTF. The CDR3 DNA reads as TGTGCCACCAGCTCGGCCGACATGGGGCCTGAACTCTCTGGGGCCAACGTCCTGACTTTC.